The entry that follows covers one TCR beta chain sequence. Antigen specificity is unknown. These data come from a study of T-cell reconstitution after alpha-beta-depleted transplantation in children. Points from the study as a whole: Expanded graft clones, several hundred of them, were reportedly the source of alpha-beta T cells about two months after transplant. Some patients owed their high day-60 TCRbeta diversity to surviving recipient T cells and thymic progenitors. Once a year had passed after transplant, T-cell counts and diversity came mostly from newly produced T cells.

The germline gives CDR1 DFQATT, CDR2 SNEGSKA (reference sequence). This CDR3 contains 15 residues. V lost 0 bases, J lost 5 bases, and 16 bases lay in between. Researchers prepared the TCRbeta library using unique molecular identifiers, the study reports. TCRdb used MiXCR to reprocess the PCR reads, holding one entry per CDR3 protein. The sample consists of approximately 800,000 distinct CDR3 sequences, roughly 15% of them appearing once. This sequence was found in a male patient younger than 18 who had a stem cell transplant for acute lymphoblastic leukemia, so the T cells may come from the graft donor. Material: PBMCs, mostly from graft donor cells, obtained 360 days after TCRalphabeta/CD19-depleted stem cell transplant. The V gene is TRBV20-1, the J gene TRBJ1-2; D possibly corresponds to TRBD1 (6 bases). The CDR3 DNA sequence: TGCAGTGCTAGAGAAACTGACAGGAATATTTATGGCTACACCTTC. The encoded protein is CSARETDRNIYGYTF.